This TCR beta chain was retrieved from a study of cytomegalovirus exposure and HLA in healthy donors. Study-wide results and limits: Around 160 TCR beta chains were listed as cytomegalovirus-associated. The CMV antigen specificity of a few CMV-associated chains was confirmed through in vitro analysis. As a later analysis revealed, most CMV-associated TCR beta chains appeared HLA-restricted.

The CDR3 runs to 13 residues. V gave up 5 bases and J gave up 3 bases; unmatched junction bases: 3. Germline V gene sequence: CDR1 SEHNR, CDR2 FQNEAQ (reference sequence). In the PCR, 60 Vbeta and 13 Jbeta primers were used. Profiling relied on immunoSEQ multiplex PCR, and the TCRdb table lists in-frame clones only, not all of them. Among 150,000 to 200,000 clones listed, 65% to 85% were seen once. This clone was seen only a few times. Its antigen is as yet unknown. At the time of sampling, donors were nominally healthy, though unrecorded immune exposures were likely. The sample was PBMCs. The receptor was derived from a woman aged 40 to 50 in good health and CMV-seropositive. The V call is TRBV7-9, the J call TRBJ2-7, with 8 nucleotides matching TRBD1. DNA of the CDR3: TGTGCCAGCAGCGGGGACAGGCTCTACGAGCAGTACTTC. Its protein is CASSGDRLYEQYF.